This record concerns one TCR beta chain sequence. Sequencing used immunoSEQ multiplex PCR; TCRdb keeps in-frame clones, though not all of them. The table lists some 110,000 clones, roughly four fifths of them singletons, with about 0.89% in the top ten. The CDR3 has 12 amino acids. Germline assignment: CDR1 SQVTM and CDR2 ANQGSEA. The V end was cut by 4 bases, the J end by 5 bases, with 9 bases between. This specimen comes from a study of T cell clones after liver transplantation. This clonotype was obtained from a human donor who received a liver transplant. Sequencing used CD4+ T cells from blood, obtained before liver transplant. The chain couples TRBV29-1 to TRBJ2-1; maybe TRBD2 (5 bases). The CDR3 region is CSVVRGNNEQFF. CDR3 bases: TGCAGCGTTGTTCGGGGAAACAATGAGCAGTTCTTC.